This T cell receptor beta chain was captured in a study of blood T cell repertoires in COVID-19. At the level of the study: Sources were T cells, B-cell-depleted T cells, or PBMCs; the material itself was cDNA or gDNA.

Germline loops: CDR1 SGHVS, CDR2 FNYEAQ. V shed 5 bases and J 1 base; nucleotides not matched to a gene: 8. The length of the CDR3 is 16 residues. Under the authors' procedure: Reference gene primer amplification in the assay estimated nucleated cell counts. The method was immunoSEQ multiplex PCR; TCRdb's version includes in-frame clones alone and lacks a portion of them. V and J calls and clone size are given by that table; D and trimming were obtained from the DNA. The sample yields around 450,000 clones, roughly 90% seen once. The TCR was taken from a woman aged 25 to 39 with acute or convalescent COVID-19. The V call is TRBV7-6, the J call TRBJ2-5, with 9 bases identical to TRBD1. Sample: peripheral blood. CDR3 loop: CASSALRDRAQETQYF. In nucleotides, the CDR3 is TGTGCCAGCAGCGCGCTCCGGGACAGGGCCCAAGAGACCCAGTACTTC.